Below, one T cell receptor beta chain is given with its context. This specimen includes other DNA sequences encoding the same CDR3. This sample is drawn from a study of CD8+ T cells in alopecia areata. Researchers gathered lesional scalp punch biopsies and peripheral blood from patients with alopecia areata. RNA was extracted and reverse transcribed into cDNA as the sequencing template. Clones were read by immunoSEQ multiplex PCR, and TCRdb kept only the in-frame ones, dropping some. The profile shows 200,000 to 250,000 clones, about three fifths of them singletons. Germline V gives CDR1 SQVTM, CDR2 ANQGSEA. The CDR3 consists of 14 residues. The V and J ends lost 7 bases and 3 bases, in that order; junction bases with no gene match: 5.

J is TRBJ2-6 and V is TRBV29-1; 8 bases match TRBD1. This sequence was found in a human donor with alopecia areata. The sample here was CD4+ T cells sorted from blood, taken at week 0. CDR3 residues: CSALTGVGANVLTF. CDR3 sequence (DNA): TGCAGCGCCCTGACAGGGGTTGGGGCCAACGTCCTGACTTTC. The full variable domain, with the rest looked up from reference TRBV29-1 and TRBJ2-6, is SAVISQKPSRDICQRGTSLTIQCQVDSQVTMMFWYRQQPGQSLTLIATANQGSEATYESGFVIDKFPISRPNLTFSTLTVSNMSPEDSSIYLCSALTGVGANVLTFGAGSRLTVL.